This T cell receptor beta chain comes out of a study of cytomegalovirus exposure and HLA in healthy donors. Study results and limitations: Previously analyzed data showed that most TCR beta V segments were productive at a frequency of about 87% or about 30%.

The PCR was carried out with 60 Vbeta primers and 13 Jbeta primers. As handled by the study authors: The authors later counted 65 million to 80 million unique TCR beta chains, roughly 10 million of them shared. Only in-frame clones appear in the TCRdb table, and some are missing; sequencing was by immunoSEQ multiplex PCR. V and J calls and clone size are as listed in that table; D and trimming were resolved from the DNA. The repertoire has under 150,000 clones, around 80% of them found once; the top ten carry approximately 0.97%. About this clone itself: Its antigen remains unidentified.

The CDR3 totals 13 residues. Deletions cut 7 bases from V and 0 bases from J, with 12 bases between. The germline gives CDR1 SQVTM, CDR2 ANQGSEA. Sequencing was carried out using PBMCs. This receptor was identified in a human donor in good health. The chain links TRBV29-1 to TRBJ1-1; tentatively, D is TRBD1 (6 bases). The CDR3 region is CSGGQSMNTEAFF. The CDR3 DNA reads as TGCAGCGGTGGACAGTCAATGAACACTGAAGCTTTCTTT.